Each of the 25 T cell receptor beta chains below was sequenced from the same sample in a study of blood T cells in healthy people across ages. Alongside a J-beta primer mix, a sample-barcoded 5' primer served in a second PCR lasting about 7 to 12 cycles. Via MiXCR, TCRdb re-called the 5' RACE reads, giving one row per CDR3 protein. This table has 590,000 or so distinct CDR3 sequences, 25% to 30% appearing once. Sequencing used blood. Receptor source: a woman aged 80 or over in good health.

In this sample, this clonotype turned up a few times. The CDR3 nucleotides are TGCAGTGCTAGGGAGGGGGCTAGGCAGCCCCAGCATTTT. Translating gives CSAREGARQPQHF. The chain joins TRBV20-1 to TRBJ1-5, with 7 bases matching TRBD1. Trimming took 3 bases from V and 7 from J; bases not matched to a gene: 6. The CDR3 has 13 amino acids. Germline CDR1 is DFQATT and CDR2 is SNEGSKA (reference sequence).

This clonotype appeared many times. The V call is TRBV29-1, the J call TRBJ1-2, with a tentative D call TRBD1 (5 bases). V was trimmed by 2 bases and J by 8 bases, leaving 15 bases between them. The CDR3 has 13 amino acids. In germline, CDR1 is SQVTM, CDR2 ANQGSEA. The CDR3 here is CSVEKPSGRGYTF. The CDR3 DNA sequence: TGCAGCGTTGAAAAGCCCTCAGGGCGCGGCTACACCTTC.

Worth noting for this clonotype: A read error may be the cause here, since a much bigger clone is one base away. CDR3 sequence reads: CASSLAPYNGQFF. The CDR3 region has the DNA TGTGCCAGCAGCTTAGCCCCGTACAATGGGCAGTTCTTC. The gene calls are TRBV7-2 and TRBJ2-1; D gene unclear. The CDR3 loop spans 13 amino acids. CDR1 is SGHTA and CDR2 is FQGNSA in the germline V gene.

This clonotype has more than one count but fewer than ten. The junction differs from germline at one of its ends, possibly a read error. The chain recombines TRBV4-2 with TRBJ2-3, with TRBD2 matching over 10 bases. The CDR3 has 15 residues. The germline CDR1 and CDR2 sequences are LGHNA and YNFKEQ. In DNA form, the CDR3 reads TGTGCCAGCGGCCAAGGGACTAGCGCAACAGATACGCAGTATTTT. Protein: CASGQGTSATDTQYF.

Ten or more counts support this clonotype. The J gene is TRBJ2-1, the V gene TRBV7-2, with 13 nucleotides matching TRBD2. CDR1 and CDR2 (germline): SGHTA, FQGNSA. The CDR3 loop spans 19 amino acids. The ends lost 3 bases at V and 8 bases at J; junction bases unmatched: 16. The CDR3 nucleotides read TGTGCCAGCAGCTTGGGCCGACTAGCGGGGGGCCCCCTTGGCGATGAGCAGTTCTTC. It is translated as CASSLGRLAGGPLGDEQFF.

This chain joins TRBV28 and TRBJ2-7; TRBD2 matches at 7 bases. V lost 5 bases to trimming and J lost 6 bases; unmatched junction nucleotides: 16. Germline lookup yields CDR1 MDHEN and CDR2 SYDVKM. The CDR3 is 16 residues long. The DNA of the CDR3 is TGTGCCAGCAGTCCCGCCGGGGCGGGAGTGGGTCTCGAGCAGTACTTC. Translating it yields CASSPAGAGVGLEQYF.

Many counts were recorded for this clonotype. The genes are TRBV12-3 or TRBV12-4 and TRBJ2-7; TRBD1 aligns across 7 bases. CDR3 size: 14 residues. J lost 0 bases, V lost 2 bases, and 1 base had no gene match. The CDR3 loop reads CASSLQGDSYEQYF. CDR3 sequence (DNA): TGTGCCAGCAGTTTACAGGGGGACTCCTACGAGCAGTACTTC.

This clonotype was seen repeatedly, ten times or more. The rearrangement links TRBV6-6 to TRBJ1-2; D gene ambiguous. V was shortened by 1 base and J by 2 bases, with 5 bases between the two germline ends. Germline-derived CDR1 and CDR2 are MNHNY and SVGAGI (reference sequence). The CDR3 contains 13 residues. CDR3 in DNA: TGTGCCAGCAGTTACTTTGAGAACTATGGCTACACCTTC. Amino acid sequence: CASSYFENYGYTF.

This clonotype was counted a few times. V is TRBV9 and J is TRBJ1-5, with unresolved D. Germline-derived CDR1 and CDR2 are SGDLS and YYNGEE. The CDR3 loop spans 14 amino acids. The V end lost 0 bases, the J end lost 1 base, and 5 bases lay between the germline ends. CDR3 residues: CASSVEGSNQPQHF. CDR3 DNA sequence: TGTGCCAGCAGCGTAGAGGGCAGCAATCAGCCCCAGCATTTT.

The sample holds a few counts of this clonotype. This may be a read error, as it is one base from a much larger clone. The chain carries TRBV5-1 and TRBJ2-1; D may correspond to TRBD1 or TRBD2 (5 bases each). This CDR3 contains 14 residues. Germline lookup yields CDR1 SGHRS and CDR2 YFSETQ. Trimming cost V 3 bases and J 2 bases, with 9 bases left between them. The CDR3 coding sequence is TGCGCCAGCAGCTGGGGACGGCCCTACAATGAGCAGTTCTTC. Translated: CASSWGRPYNEQFF.

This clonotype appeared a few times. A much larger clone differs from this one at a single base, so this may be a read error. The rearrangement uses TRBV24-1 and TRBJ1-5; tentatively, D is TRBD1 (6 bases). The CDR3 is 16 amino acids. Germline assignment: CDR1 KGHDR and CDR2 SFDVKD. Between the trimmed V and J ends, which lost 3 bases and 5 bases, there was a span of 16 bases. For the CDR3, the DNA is TGTGCCACCAGTGATGCGGGACGGGGGGCCGATCAGCCCCAGCATTTT. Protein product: CATSDAGRGADQPQHF.

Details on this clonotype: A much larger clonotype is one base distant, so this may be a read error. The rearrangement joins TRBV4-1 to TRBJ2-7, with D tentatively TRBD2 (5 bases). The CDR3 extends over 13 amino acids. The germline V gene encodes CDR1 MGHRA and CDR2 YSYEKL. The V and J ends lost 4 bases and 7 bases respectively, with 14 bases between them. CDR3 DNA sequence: TGCGCCAGCAGCCTACAGTTCGGGGATGAGCAGTACTTC. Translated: CASSLQFGDEQYF.

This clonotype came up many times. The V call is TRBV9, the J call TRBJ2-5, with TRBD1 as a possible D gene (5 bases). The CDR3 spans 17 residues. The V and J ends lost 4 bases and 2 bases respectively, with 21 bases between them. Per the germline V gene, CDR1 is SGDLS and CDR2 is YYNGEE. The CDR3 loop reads CASSPSLKRQFQETQYF. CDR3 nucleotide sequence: TGTGCCAGCAGCCCCAGTCTTAAGAGACAGTTTCAAGAGACCCAGTACTTC. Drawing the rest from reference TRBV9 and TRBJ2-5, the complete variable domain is DSGVTQTPKHLITATGQRVTLRCSPRSGDLSVYWYQQSLDQGLQFLIQYYNGEERAKGNILERFSAQQFPDLHSELNLSSLELGDSALYFCASSPSLKRQFQETQYFGPGTRLLVL.

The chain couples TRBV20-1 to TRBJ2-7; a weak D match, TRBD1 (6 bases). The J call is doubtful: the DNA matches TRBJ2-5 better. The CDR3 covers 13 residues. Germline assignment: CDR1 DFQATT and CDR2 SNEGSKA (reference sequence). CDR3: CSGSGQTQETQYF. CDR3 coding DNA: TGCAGTGGTTCGGGACAAACGCAAGAGACCCAGTACTTC.

CDR3 residues: CASSSGQGARGNTIYF. The CDR3 nucleotides read TGCGCCAGCAGCTCGGGACAGGGGGCGCGAGGAAACACCATATATTTT. This chain joins TRBV5-1 and TRBJ1-3, with 12 bases identical to TRBD1. The CDR3 spans 16 residues. Germline V gene sequence: CDR1 SGHRS, CDR2 YFSETQ. The J segment lost 4 bases and the V segment lost 3 bases, leaving 5 bases of the junction unmatched.

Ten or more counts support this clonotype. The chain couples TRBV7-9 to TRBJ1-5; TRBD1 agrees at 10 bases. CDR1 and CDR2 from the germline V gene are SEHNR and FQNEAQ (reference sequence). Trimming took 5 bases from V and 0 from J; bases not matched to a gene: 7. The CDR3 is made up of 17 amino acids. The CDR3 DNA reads TGTGCCAGCAGCCCGGGGGGACAGGGGATTAGCAATCAGCCCCAGCATTTT. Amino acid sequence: CASSPGGQGISNQPQHF.

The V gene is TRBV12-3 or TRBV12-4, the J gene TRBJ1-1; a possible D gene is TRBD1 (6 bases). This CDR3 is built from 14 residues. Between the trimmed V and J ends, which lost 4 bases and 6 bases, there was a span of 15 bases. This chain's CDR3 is CASSCAGVPAEAFF. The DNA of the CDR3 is TGTGCCAGCAGTTGCGCAGGGGTTCCGGCTGAAGCTTTCTTT.

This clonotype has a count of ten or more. This CDR3 is CASSPGMATREQYF. For the CDR3, the DNA is TGTGCCAGCAGCCCCGGAATGGCAACGAGAGAGCAGTACTTC. The chain joins TRBV7-2 to TRBJ2-7; no firm D call. V gave up 5 bases and J gave up 7 bases, with 18 bases separating them. This CDR3 has 14 residues. Germline V gene sequence: CDR1 SGHTA, CDR2 FQGNSA.

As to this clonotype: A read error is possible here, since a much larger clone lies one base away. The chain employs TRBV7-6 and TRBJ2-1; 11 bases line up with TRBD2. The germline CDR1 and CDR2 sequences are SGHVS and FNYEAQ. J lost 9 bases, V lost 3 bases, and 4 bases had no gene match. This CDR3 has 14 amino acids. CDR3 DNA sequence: TGTGCCAGCAGCTTTACCCTAGCGGGGGGTGAGCAGTTCTTC. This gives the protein CASSFTLAGGEQFF.

CDR3 nucleotides: TGTGCCAGCACCGGACAGGGGGGAAACACCATATATTTT. Translated, it gives CASTGQGGNTIYF. V and J are TRBV6-5 and TRBJ1-3, with TRBD1 matching 9 bases. V was pared by 7 bases and J by 4 bases, with 2 bases of the junction left unmatched. CDR1 is MNHEY, CDR2 SVGAGI, per germline. The CDR3 sequence is 13 residues long.

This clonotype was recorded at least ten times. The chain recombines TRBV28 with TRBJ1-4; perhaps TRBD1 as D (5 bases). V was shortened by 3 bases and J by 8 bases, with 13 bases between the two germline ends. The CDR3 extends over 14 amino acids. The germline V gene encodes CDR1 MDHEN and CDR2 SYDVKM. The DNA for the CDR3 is TGTGCCAGCAGTTTGTCCGGGGGTCGGGAAAAACTGTTTTTT. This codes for CASSLSGGREKLFF.

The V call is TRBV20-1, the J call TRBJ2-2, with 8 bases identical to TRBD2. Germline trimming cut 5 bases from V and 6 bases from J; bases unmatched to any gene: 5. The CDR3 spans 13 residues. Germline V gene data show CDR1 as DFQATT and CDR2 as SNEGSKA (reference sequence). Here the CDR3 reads CSAARGGAGELFF. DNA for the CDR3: TGCAGTGCTGCCCGGGGGGGAGCCGGGGAGCTGTTTTTT.

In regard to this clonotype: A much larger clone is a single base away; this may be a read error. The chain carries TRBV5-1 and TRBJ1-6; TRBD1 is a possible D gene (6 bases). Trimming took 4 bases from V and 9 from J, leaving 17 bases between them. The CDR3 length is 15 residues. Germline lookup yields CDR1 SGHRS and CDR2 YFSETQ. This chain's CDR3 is CASSTNGTRGSPLHF. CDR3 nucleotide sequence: TGCGCCAGCAGCACCAACGGGACACGGGGTTCACCCCTCCACTTT.

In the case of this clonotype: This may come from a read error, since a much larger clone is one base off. Written as DNA, the CDR3 is TGTGCCAGCAGCATACAGGGCCCCCGAGTGAATACGCAGTATTTT. Protein product: CASSIQGPRVNTQYF. J is TRBJ2-3 and V is TRBV2, with TRBD1 as a possible D gene (6 bases). Germline CDR1 reads SNHLY; CDR2 reads FYNNEI. V dropped 6 bases and J dropped 7 bases, with 20 bases sitting between them. This CDR3 has 15 amino acids.

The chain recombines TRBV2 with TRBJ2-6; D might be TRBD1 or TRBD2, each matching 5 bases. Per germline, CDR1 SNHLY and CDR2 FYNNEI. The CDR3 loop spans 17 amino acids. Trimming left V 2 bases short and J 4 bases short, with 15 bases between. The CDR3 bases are TGTGCCAGCAGTGAATCCTCGTGGGGGATCGGGGCCAACGTCCTGACTTTC. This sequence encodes CASSESSWGIGANVLTF.